These 5 T cell receptor beta chains were sequenced from one sample in a study of blood T cell repertoires in COVID-19. TCRdb keeps only in-frame clones here, not all; method: immunoSEQ multiplex PCR. The sample yields a few hundred thousand clones, roughly 84% seen once. Material: peripheral blood. These receptors were obtained from a person aged 65 to 85 with COVID-19, enrolled during active disease.

The gene calls are TRBV15 and TRBJ2-3; TRBD1 might be the D (5 bases). Between the trimmed V and J ends, which lost 0 bases and 0 bases, there was a span of 22 bases. Germline V CDR1 and CDR2: LNHNV, YYDKDF (reference sequence). The CDR3 extends over 20 amino acids. The chain's CDR3 is CATSRDVGAAAMGSTDTQYF. The CDR3, as DNA: TGTGCCACCAGCAGAGATGTTGGGGCTGCCGCCATGGGGAGCACAGATACGCAGTATTTT.

The gene calls are TRBV7-3 and TRBJ2-2; the D gene is possibly TRBD1 (5 bases). The CDR3 runs 15 residues. Germline V lookup: CDR1 SGHTA, CDR2 FQGTGA. Trimming removed 1 base at V and 4 bases at J, with 10 bases between. CDR3 DNA: TGTGCCAGCAGCTTAAATCCAGGGTCCACCGGGGAGCTGTTTTTT. It yields the protein CASSLNPGSTGELFF.

The chain combines TRBV7-9 with TRBJ1-1; no clear D. The length of the CDR3 is 12 residues. Germline loops: CDR1 SEHNR, CDR2 FQNEAQ (reference sequence). Trimming cost V 2 bases and J 2 bases, with 3 bases left between them. CDR3 coding DNA: TGTGCCAGCAGCTTACATAACACTGAAGCTTTCTTT. This codes for CASSLHNTEAFF.

The chain uses TRBV5-1 and TRBJ2-1; 7 nucleotides agree with TRBD1. There are 16 residues in the CDR3. Trimming took 8 bases from V and 12 from J; bases not matched to a gene: 23. CDR1 and CDR2 from the germline V gene are SGHRS and YFSETQ. CDR3: CASQVLTGTLSGGQFF. CDR3 DNA sequence: TGCGCCAGTCAAGTGTTGACAGGGACGTTGTCTGGGGGGCAGTTCTTC.

The rearrangement links TRBV6-5 to TRBJ1-3; TRBD1 agrees at 8 bases. The CDR3 sequence is 11 residues long. With V trimmed by 6 bases and J by 14 bases, 6 bases remained unmatched. CDR1 MNHEY and CDR2 SVGAGI come from the germline V gene. CDR3 nucleotide sequence: TGTGCCAGCAGATCAGGACAGGGCCTATATTTT. It specifies CASRSGQGLYF.